This entry lists 28 T cell receptor beta chains sequenced from one sample in a study of blood T cell repertoires in COVID-19. Method: immunoSEQ multiplex PCR; TCRdb's copy keeps in-frame clones and lacks some. The sample carries 50,000 to 70,000 clones, roughly 84% recorded once. The sample comprised peripheral blood. These receptors came from a man in his sixties or seventies with active COVID-19.

The rearrangement links TRBV28 to TRBJ1-5, with a tentative D call TRBD1 (5 bases). Trimming took 5 bases from V and 4 from J, leaving 18 bases between them. The CDR3 runs to 16 residues. Looked up from germline, CDR1 is MDHEN and CDR2 is SYDVKM. In nucleotides, the CDR3 is TGTGCCAGCAGTGAAGCACCCCAGGGAGGTAATCAGCCCCAGCATTTT. Protein: CASSEAPQGGNQPQHF.

This clone came up a few times. The rearrangement links TRBV9 to TRBJ2-7; 7 bases are a match to TRBD1. Germline V gene data show CDR1 as SGDLS and CDR2 as YYNGEE. The length of the CDR3 is 14 residues. J was trimmed by 0 bases and V by 4 bases; bases with no gene match: 4. The CDR3 bases are TGTGCCAGCAGCCCCCGGGACAGCTCCTACGAGCAGTACTTC. Amino acid sequence: CASSPRDSSYEQYF.

This clone was observed a handful of times. This chain uses TRBV5-1 with TRBJ2-2, with 7 bases aligning to TRBD1. Unmatched junction bases numbered 7, after V lost 4 bases and J lost 1 base. Germline V gene lookup returns CDR1 SGHRS and CDR2 YFSETQ. The CDR3 length is 16 residues. In nucleotides, the CDR3 is TGCGCCAGCAGCGCAGGGACAGTAATGAACACCGGGGAGCTGTTTTTT. Encoded protein: CASSAGTVMNTGELFF.

The chain combines TRBV10-3 with TRBJ2-5; TRBD1 agrees at 8 bases. CDR3 length: 16 amino acids. V trimming: 3 bases; J trimming: 5 bases; junction bases outside the gene matches: 11. CDR1 is ENHRY, CDR2 SYGVKD, per germline. The CDR3 reads CAISDPTGGMMETQYF. The CDR3 DNA is TGTGCCATCAGTGACCCCACAGGGGGAATGATGGAGACCCAGTACTTC.

V and J are TRBV6-2 or TRBV6-3 and TRBJ2-1; D possibly corresponds to TRBD2 (5 bases). The germline V gene has CDR1 MNHEY and CDR2 SVGEGT. CDR3 length: 17 residues. V was pared by 4 bases and J by 4 bases, with 20 bases between. This CDR3 is CASSSPWLARGYNEQFF. The CDR3 nucleotides read TGTGCCAGCAGTTCCCCATGGCTAGCTCGAGGATACAATGAGCAGTTCTTC.

The chain uses TRBV27 and TRBJ2-3, with 9 positions matching TRBD2. Trimming at V came to 2 bases and at J to 2 bases, leaving 2 bases not matched to a gene. The CDR3 spans 15 residues. The V gene's germline CDR1 is MNHEY and CDR2 SMNVEV (reference sequence). The CDR3 loop is CASSLAGGPTDTQYF. CDR3 in DNA: TGTGCCAGCAGTTTAGCGGGAGGGCCCACAGATACGCAGTATTTT.

The genes are TRBV24-1 and TRBJ2-1, with TRBD2 matching 14 bases. Trimming took 10 bases from V and 6 from J; bases not matched to a gene: 7. The germline V gene encodes CDR1 KGHDR and CDR2 SFDVKD. The CDR3 is 15 amino acids. This chain's CDR3 is CATKTGTSGSNEQFF. The CDR3, as DNA: TGTGCCACTAAAACCGGGACTAGCGGGAGCAATGAGCAGTTCTTC.

The rearrangement joins TRBV11-2 to TRBJ2-3; D gene unclear. The CDR3 consists of 12 residues. Trimming removed 2 bases from V and 4 bases from J, with 4 bases in between. Germline CDR1 is SGHAT and CDR2 is FQNNGV. The CDR3 nucleotides read TGTGCCAGCAGCTTAATCGCAGATACGCAGTATTTT. It is translated as CASSLIADTQYF.

J is TRBJ2-3 and V is TRBV4-2; D not resolved. The CDR3 covers 13 residues. V was clipped by 4 bases and J by 6 bases, with 11 bases between them. The germline gives CDR1 LGHNA, CDR2 YNFKEQ. Here the CDR3 DNA reads TGTGCCAGCAGCCCTGAGACATGGGATACGCAGTATTTT. Amino acids: CASSPETWDTQYF.

The chain joins TRBV11-3 to TRBJ1-6, with D possibly TRBD1 on 6 matching bases. V was clipped by 5 bases and J by 7 bases, with 15 bases between them. This CDR3 has 15 residues. Germline CDR1 is SGHNT and CDR2 is YENEEA. The CDR3 region is CASSPLGQGNSPLHF. The CDR3, as DNA: TGTGCCAGCAGCCCCCTAGGGCAGGGGAATTCACCCCTCCACTTT.

The chain carries TRBV7-9 and TRBJ2-2; D is possibly TRBD1 (5 bases). The V and J ends lost 4 bases and 7 bases respectively, with 13 bases between them. The CDR3 length is 14 residues. CDR1 SEHNR and CDR2 FQNEAQ come from the germline V gene (reference sequence). In nucleotides, the CDR3 is TGTGCCAGCAGCTCTCAGGGTTTTATCGGGGAGCTGTTTTTT. It specifies CASSSQGFIGELFF.

The rearrangement uses TRBV12-3 or TRBV12-4 and TRBJ2-7; TRBD1 might be the D (5 bases). Trimming took 6 bases from V and 7 from J, leaving 13 bases between them. This CDR3 region has 12 residues. The DNA for the CDR3 is TGTGCCAGCAGGCAGCTCCCAGGGGAGCAGTACTTC. As protein: CASRQLPGEQYF.

V and J are TRBV7-8 and TRBJ2-1; 9 bases agree with TRBD1. Germline CDR1 reads SGHVS; CDR2 reads FQNEAQ. V trimming: 5 bases; J trimming: 8 bases; junction bases outside the gene matches: 7. The CDR3 extends over 14 amino acids. The CDR3, as DNA: TGTGCCAGCAGCCCCCGGACAGGGGAATATGAGCAGTTCTTC. The encoded protein is CASSPRTGEYEQFF.

The chain joins TRBV28 to TRBJ2-1, with D possibly being TRBD1 (6 bases). The germline gives CDR1 MDHEN, CDR2 SYDVKM. The CDR3 contains 15 residues. The V end was cut by 3 bases, the J end by 2 bases, with 11 bases between. CDR3 in amino acids: CASSLGQSAYNEQFF. The CDR3 nucleotides read TGTGCCAGCAGTTTGGGACAATCTGCCTACAATGAGCAGTTCTTC. Using reference TRBV28 and TRBJ2-1 for the parts outside the CDR3, the full variable domain is DVKVTQSSRYLVKRTGEKVFLECVQDMDHENMFWYRQDPGLGLRLIYFSYDVKMKEKGDIPEGYSVSREKKERFSLILESASTNQTSMYLCASSLGQSAYNEQFFGPGTRLTVL.

The CDR3 region is CSVEASGTSTDTQYF. Here the CDR3 DNA reads TGCAGCGTTGAGGCTAGCGGGACTAGCACAGATACGCAGTATTTT. The chain carries TRBV29-1 and TRBJ2-3; TRBD2 matches at 9 bases. The CDR3 is 15 residues long. J lost 0 bases, V lost 3 bases, and 4 bases had no gene match. CDR1 is SQVTM and CDR2 is ANQGSEA in the germline V gene.

In this sample, this clone turned up once. The rearrangement uses TRBV6-2 or TRBV6-3 and TRBJ1-2, with 7 bases lining up with TRBD1. After removal of 4 bases from V and 6 bases from J, the junction contained 8 bases not matched to a gene. The CDR3 is 14 amino acids. The germline gives CDR1 MNHEY, CDR2 SVGEGT. CDR3: CASSSRQGSDGYTF. The CDR3 bases are TGTGCCAGCAGTTCCAGACAGGGATCGGATGGCTACACCTTC.

The chain recombines TRBV7-8 with TRBJ1-2; D unclear. Trimming took off 1 base at V and 7 bases at J, with 13 bases between the two ends. CDR3 size: 14 residues. CDR1 is SGHVS and CDR2 is FQNEAQ in the germline V gene. CDR3 residues: CASSLEAGMAGYTF. CDR3 DNA sequence: TGTGCCAGCAGCTTAGAAGCGGGAATGGCTGGCTACACCTTC.

V and J are TRBV29-1 and TRBJ2-7; the D gene is possibly TRBD2 (7 bases). Between the trimmed V and J ends, which lost 5 bases and 7 bases, there was a span of 18 bases. This CDR3 has 13 residues. Looked up from germline, CDR1 is SQVTM and CDR2 is ANQGSEA. The CDR3 here is CSVLTRGRDEQYF. CDR3 coding DNA: TGCAGCGTTTTGACAAGGGGGAGGGATGAGCAGTACTTC.

The rearrangement links TRBV23-1 to TRBJ1-4; possible D gene TRBD1, 5 bases. TRBV23-1 is designated an ORF whose function remains uncertain. The CDR3 totals 17 residues. V lost 4 bases to trimming and J lost 3 bases, with 18 bases between them. The CDR3 DNA sequence: TGCGCCAGCAGTCTAAGGGGATGGGGAAGAGCTAATGAAAAACTGTTTTTT. Translation: CASSLRGWGRANEKLFF.

The chain carries TRBV3-1 (or the pseudogene TRBV3-2) and TRBJ2-5, with TRBD2 identical over 12 bases. J gave up 5 bases and V 11 bases, and 9 bases lay outside the gene matches. Per the germline V gene, CDR1 is LGHDT and CDR2 is YNNKEL (reference sequence). The CDR3 loop spans 14 amino acids. CDR3 protein: CARHFGLAGETQYF. CDR3 DNA sequence: TGTGCCCGCCACTTCGGACTAGCGGGGGAGACCCAGTACTTC.

The chain recombines TRBV7-2 with TRBJ2-2; D perhaps matches TRBD1 (5 bases). This CDR3 contains 14 residues. The ends were cut back, 7 bases at V and 0 bases at J, with 9 bases in the middle. Looked up from germline, CDR1 is SGHTA and CDR2 is FQGNSA. This CDR3 reads CASTVDTNTGELFF. In DNA, the CDR3 is TGTGCCAGCACCGTGGACACGAACACCGGGGAGCTGTTTTTT.

This clone came up a few times. This chain connects TRBV6-2 or TRBV6-3 to TRBJ2-7; 16 bases match TRBD2. The CDR3 totals 17 residues. Germline V gives CDR1 MNHEY, CDR2 SVGEGT. Trimming at V came to 5 bases and at J to 5 bases, leaving 9 bases not matched to a gene. Here the CDR3 reads CASSDGTSGRAKNEQYF. CDR3 in DNA: TGTGCCAGCAGTGACGGGACTAGCGGGAGGGCCAAAAACGAGCAGTACTTC.

V usage is TRBV4-2 and J usage is TRBJ2-7, with D hard to call. The germline CDR1 and CDR2 sequences are LGHNA and YNFKEQ. Trimming removed 3 bases at V and 4 bases at J, with 7 bases between. This CDR3 spans 12 amino acids. The CDR3 nucleotides read TGTGCCAGCAGCCAGGGCCCGTACGAGCAGTACTTC. It codes for CASSQGPYEQYF.

This sequence joins TRBV30 and TRBJ2-5; D not certain. This CDR3 is 11 amino acids long. Trimming took off 4 bases at V and 3 bases at J, with 6 bases between the two ends. Germline V gives CDR1 GTSNPN, CDR2 SVGIG (reference sequence). The CDR3 loop is CAWTDKETQYF. In nucleotides, the CDR3 is TGTGCCTGGACAGACAAAGAGACCCAGTACTTC.

The genes are TRBV6-2 or TRBV6-3 and TRBJ1-5; D unclear. There are 12 residues in the CDR3. V lost 5 bases to trimming and J lost 12 bases, with 14 bases between them. The germline V gene has CDR1 MNHEY and CDR2 SVGEGT. For the CDR3, the DNA is TGTGCCAGCAGTCTGGATAAACAGTACCAGCATTTT. Translated, it gives CASSLDKQYQHF.

This clone is a singleton in its sample. This rearrangement joins TRBV6-5 to TRBJ1-5; 10 nucleotides line up with TRBD1. CDR3 length equals 14 residues. The germline gives CDR1 MNHEY, CDR2 SVGAGI. Trimming cost V 6 bases and J 6 bases; bases outside gene matches: 5. The CDR3 nucleotides are TGTGCCAGCAGGAGGACAGGGGGTGGTCAGCCCCAGCATTTT. Amino acid sequence: CASRRTGGGQPQHF.

This chain uses TRBV28 with TRBJ1-2, with unresolved D. The CDR3 length is 12 residues. Per germline, CDR1 MDHEN and CDR2 SYDVKM. Trimming shortened V by 8 bases and J by 5 bases, and 12 bases separated the two germline ends. CDR3 sequence reads: CASYDWKYGYTF. In nucleotides, the CDR3 is TGTGCCAGCTACGACTGGAAATATGGCTACACCTTC.

This clone was counted a single time. The DNA of the CDR3 is TGTGCCAGCAGCGGCGCACGGCGGGAGTTAAGGAGTGAGCAGTTCTTC. Protein product: CASSGARRELRSEQFF. The chain is built from TRBV7-2 and TRBJ2-1; 7 bases agree with TRBD2. The V and J ends lost 5 bases and 9 bases, in that order; junction bases with no gene match: 16. Per germline, CDR1 SGHTA and CDR2 FQGNSA. This CDR3 has 16 amino acids.